This T cell receptor (beta chain) was sequenced in a study of CD8+ T cells in alopecia areata. Study conclusions and caveats: Among the cells sequenced in scalp samples are also the resident alphabeta T cells of normal skin. Mice showed TCR sharing more clearly than patients did, possibly owing to HLA.

Treatment defined: oral pan-JAK inhibitor, 5-10 mg twice daily. Collection of lesional scalp punch biopsies and peripheral blood was performed in alopecia areata patients. Separation by sorting yielded CD4+ and CD8+ T cells from PBMCs. After isolation, RNA underwent reverse transcription to generate cDNA as the sequencing template. Profiled with immunoSEQ multiplex PCR; TCRdb holds only in-frame clones, not every one. The table lists 150,000 to 200,000 clones, about three fifths of them singletons, with approximately 3.5% in the top ten. Worth noting for this clone: The antigen remains unidentified.

The CDR3 runs to 18 residues. J was trimmed by 5 bases and V by 5 bases; bases with no gene match: 20. The V gene's germline CDR1 is MGHDK and CDR2 SYGVNS. The sample here was CD4+ T cells sorted from blood, taken at week 4, from a patient treated with tofacitinib. The gene calls are TRBV25-1 and TRBJ1-1, with 7 bases aligning to TRBD1. This TCR was recovered from a human donor with alopecia areata. In DNA form, the CDR3 reads TGTGCCAGCAGTTTCATTTCAGGGGGGTTAAGGTCGGGGACTGAAGCTTTCTTT. Its protein is CASSFISGGLRSGTEAFF.